The 32 T cell receptor beta chains listed next were all sequenced from one sample in a study of blood T cell repertoires in COVID-19. Profiled with immunoSEQ multiplex PCR; TCRdb holds only in-frame clones, not every one. The sample contains some 180,000 clones, 80% of which appear only once. Sequencing used PBMCs or T cells enriched from blood (not recorded which). Receptors were obtained from a man between 60 and 70 years old who had been exposed to COVID-19.

The chain couples TRBV28 to TRBJ1-6; D may be TRBD1 (6 bases). Trimming cost V 5 bases and J 6 bases, with 14 bases left between them. The CDR3 extends over 15 amino acids. CDR1 MDHEN and CDR2 SYDVKM come from the germline V gene. In nucleotides, the CDR3 is TGTGCCAGCAGTCCCGGGACACCCCTTAATTCACCCCTCCACTTT. It codes for CASSPGTPLNSPLHF.

The rearrangement joins TRBV29-1 to TRBJ2-6; D unresolved. The germline V gene has CDR1 SQVTM and CDR2 ANQGSEA. The CDR3 totals 14 residues. Trimming took 2 bases from V and 1 from J, leaving 6 bases between them. DNA of the CDR3: TGCAGCGTTGAAACGGTTTCTGGGGCCAACGTCCTGACTTTC. Its translation: CSVETVSGANVLTF.

The rearrangement joins TRBV29-1 to TRBJ2-4; D perhaps matches TRBD1 (5 bases). This CDR3 region has 11 residues. Germline V gene data show CDR1 as SQVTM and CDR2 as ANQGSEA. Trimming cost V 7 bases and J 3 bases, with 7 bases left between them. The CDR3 region is CSGQNKNIQYF. The CDR3 nucleotides read TGCAGCGGACAGAACAAAAACATTCAGTACTTC.

The chain links TRBV5-1 to TRBJ2-7; maybe TRBD2 (6 bases). Germline V gene sequence: CDR1 SGHRS, CDR2 YFSETQ. With 0 bases removed from V and 7 bases from J, the gap between germline ends came to 14 bases. The length of the CDR3 is 14 residues. This CDR3 is CASSLVRGFLEQYF. The CDR3 DNA reads TGCGCCAGCAGCTTGGTACGGGGGTTCCTTGAGCAGTACTTC.

The chain carries TRBV28 and TRBJ2-1; 8 positions agree with TRBD2. V gave up 5 bases and J gave up 0 bases; unmatched junction bases: 6. This CDR3 region has 16 residues. In germline, CDR1 is MDHEN, CDR2 SYDVKM. The CDR3 loop is CASSPFAGGSYNEQFF. CDR3 nucleotides: TGTGCCAGCAGTCCTTTTGCGGGAGGCTCCTACAATGAGCAGTTCTTC.

CDR3 residues: CASSESSPSPQYF. The CDR3 DNA sequence: TGCGCCAGCAGTGAGTCGAGCCCATCTCCCCAGTACTTC. The rearrangement uses TRBV10-1 and TRBJ2-5; D uncertain. The V gene lost 0 bases and the J gene lost 9 bases, with 11 bases spanning the gap. Germline CDR1 reads WNHNN; CDR2 reads SYGVQD (reference sequence). The CDR3 runs to 13 residues.

The chain combines TRBV27 with TRBJ1-1; 7 positions agree with TRBD1. Germline CDR1 and CDR2: MNHEY and SMNVEV (reference sequence). The CDR3 has 15 residues. J lost 6 bases, V lost 8 bases, and 15 bases had no gene match. The CDR3 protein is CASFSLPQGSPEAFF. The DNA for the CDR3 is TGTGCCAGCTTTTCCCTACCACAGGGGTCCCCTGAAGCTTTCTTT.

The chain is built from TRBV6-5 and TRBJ2-2; 9 nucleotides line up with TRBD2. The CDR3 runs to 13 residues. V lost 9 bases, J lost 4 bases, and 3 bases stayed unmatched. Germline V CDR1 and CDR2: MNHEY, SVGAGI. CDR3 nucleotides: TGTGCCAGTGGGACTAGCCTCACCGGGGAGCTGTTTTTT. It encodes CASGTSLTGELFF.

The rearrangement links TRBV7-8 to TRBJ1-3; D perhaps matches TRBD1 (6 bases). Trimming removed 5 bases from V and 1 base from J, with 12 bases in between. This CDR3 region has 15 residues. From germline, CDR1 is SGHVS and CDR2 FQNEAQ. CDR3 sequence reads: CASSTAGESGNTIYF. The CDR3, as DNA: TGTGCCAGCAGCACAGCAGGGGAATCTGGAAACACCATATATTTT.

The rearrangement links TRBV5-1 to TRBJ2-6; unclear D gene. Looked up from germline, CDR1 is SGHRS and CDR2 is YFSETQ. CDR3 size: 15 residues. V was clipped by 1 base and J by 0 bases, with 5 bases between them. The CDR3 DNA sequence: TGCGCCAGCAGCTTGCGTCTCTCTGGGGCCAACGTCCTGACTTTC. Its translation: CASSLRLSGANVLTF.

The chain uses TRBV19 and TRBJ1-5; D is possibly TRBD1 (5 bases). V gave up 4 bases and J gave up 15 bases, with 16 bases separating them. The germline CDR1 and CDR2 sequences are LNHDA and SQIVND (reference sequence). The CDR3 covers 12 residues. The CDR3 DNA is TGTGCCAGTAGTACAACAGGCCTTATGCCGCATTTT. It translates to CASSTTGLMPHF. The whole variable domain, filled in from reference TRBV19 and TRBJ1-5, reads DGGITQSPKYLFRKEGQNVTLSCEQNLNHDAMYWYRQDPGQGLRLIYYSQIVNDFQKGDIAEGYSVSREKKESFPLTVTSAQKNPTAFYLCASSTTGLMPHFGDGTRLSIL.

This chain uses TRBV7-8 with TRBJ2-7, with a tentative D call TRBD2 (6 bases). V lost 0 bases and J lost 6, with 12 bases in between. Germline CDR1 SGHVS, CDR2 FQNEAQ. The CDR3 loop spans 14 amino acids. The CDR3 DNA follows: TGTGCCAGCAGCTTAGCCGCGGGGTATACCGAGCAGTACTTC. This sequence encodes CASSLAAGYTEQYF.

As for this clone: This specimen includes other DNA sequences encoding the same CDR3. The chain recombines TRBV19 with TRBJ1-4, with D hard to call. The CDR3 has 15 residues. Germline assignment: CDR1 LNHDA and CDR2 SQIVND (reference sequence). Trimming removed 1 base from V and 0 bases from J, with 6 bases in between. CDR3 amino acids: CASSIGGATNEKLFF. The DNA of the CDR3 is TGTGCCAGTAGTATAGGAGGCGCAACTAATGAAAAACTGTTTTTT.

The V gene is TRBV18, the J gene TRBJ2-1; D not certain. Between the trimmed V and J ends, which lost 1 base and 15 bases, there was a span of 10 bases. This CDR3 is 11 amino acids long. Germline V gives CDR1 KGHSH, CDR2 LQKENI. The CDR3 protein is CASSPQPRRFF. The CDR3 DNA sequence: TGTGCCAGCTCACCACAACCTAGGAGGTTCTTC.

V gene TRBV7-6 combines with J gene TRBJ1-1; tentative D call: TRBD1 (5 bases). CDR3 length equals 17 residues. Germline CDR1 reads SGHVS; CDR2 reads FNYEAQ. Trimming cost V 1 base and J 3 bases, with 18 bases left between them. The CDR3 loop reads CASSLVVGGDRYTEAFF. CDR3 DNA: TGTGCCAGCAGCTTAGTCGTGGGAGGGGACCGGTACACTGAAGCTTTCTTT. The whole variable domain, filled in from reference TRBV7-6 and TRBJ1-1, reads GAGVSQSPRYKVTKRGQDVALRCDPISGHVSLYWYRQALGQGPEFLTYFNYEAQQDKSGLPNDRFSAERPEGSISTLTIQRTEQRDSAMYRCASSLVVGGDRYTEAFFGQGTRLTVV.

The chain links TRBV19 to TRBJ2-3, with a weak D call TRBD2 (6 bases). The CDR3 length is 15 residues. Trimming shortened V by 1 base and J by 4 bases, and 12 bases separated the two germline ends. Germline lookup yields CDR1 LNHDA and CDR2 SQIVND (reference sequence). This CDR3 reads CASSIGAGRADTQYF. The CDR3 nucleotides are TGTGCCAGTAGTATAGGTGCGGGAAGGGCAGATACGCAGTATTTT.

This rearrangement joins TRBV9 to TRBJ1-3; D is ambiguous. Germline V gives CDR1 SGDLS, CDR2 YYNGEE. The CDR3 length is 16 residues. V lost 0 bases and J lost 0, with 10 bases in between. This CDR3 reads CASSVGELRSGNTIYF. CDR3 DNA: TGTGCCAGCAGCGTAGGAGAACTGCGCTCTGGAAACACCATATATTTT.

This chain joins TRBV28 and TRBJ1-2; D is possibly TRBD1 (5 bases). This CDR3 is 15 amino acids long. The germline V gene has CDR1 MDHEN and CDR2 SYDVKM. V gave up 1 base and J gave up 3 bases, with 12 bases separating them. CDR3 sequence (DNA): TGTGCCAGCAGTTTATTCGGCAGGGCCTACTATGGCTACACCTTC. Amino acid sequence: CASSLFGRAYYGYTF.

This clone showed up just a few times. The chain uses TRBV7-8 and TRBJ2-5; 14 nucleotides align to TRBD2. From germline, CDR1 is SGHVS and CDR2 FQNEAQ. The CDR3 is 16 residues long. The V and J ends lost 3 bases and 2 bases, in that order; junction bases with no gene match: 2. CDR3 nucleotide sequence: TGTGCCAGCAGCTTCGGGACTAGCGGGAGACAAGAGACCCAGTACTTC. Translation gives CASSFGTSGRQETQYF.

The genes are TRBV9 and TRBJ1-1; D ambiguous. Germline CDR1 and CDR2: SGDLS and YYNGEE. The CDR3 sequence is 14 residues long. The germline V and J ends were trimmed by 3 bases and 7 bases, with 16 bases remaining between them. The CDR3 protein is CASSAVLWSGEAFF. In DNA form, the CDR3 reads TGTGCCAGCAGCGCCGTCCTGTGGTCCGGTGAAGCTTTCTTT.

J is TRBJ1-2 and V is TRBV7-2; maybe TRBD1 (5 bases). The CDR3 has 16 amino acids. Germline CDR1 SGHTA, CDR2 FQGNSA. V dropped 4 bases and J dropped 0 bases, with 15 bases sitting between them. The CDR3 nucleotides are TGTGCCAGCAGCTCCCGTCTCGGGGGTGCTAACTATGGCTACACCTTC. Translation: CASSSRLGGANYGYTF.

The chain joins TRBV6-5 to TRBJ2-1; no definite D call. The V gene's germline CDR1 is MNHEY and CDR2 SVGAGI. The V end lost 10 bases, the J end lost 2 bases, and 18 bases lay between the germline ends. This CDR3 contains 15 residues. CDR3 loop: CATPRAESPYNEQFF. Here the CDR3 DNA reads TGTGCCACCCCCCGTGCGGAAAGCCCCTACAATGAGCAGTTCTTC.

This clone was found a few times. The sample carries other DNA sequences with the same CDR3. This chain joins TRBV3-1 (or the pseudogene TRBV3-2) and TRBJ2-1; 9 bases align to TRBD2. V lost 0 bases, J lost 4 bases, and 10 bases stayed unmatched. The germline V gene encodes CDR1 LGHDT and CDR2 YNNKEL (reference sequence). This CDR3 has 18 residues. The CDR3 spells CASSQEGSTSGYYNEQFF. The CDR3 nucleotides read TGTGCCAGCAGCCAAGAAGGTTCGACTAGCGGCTATTACAATGAGCAGTTCTTC.

J is TRBJ1-1 and V is TRBV11-3, with D maybe TRBD1 (6 bases). The CDR3 consists of 15 residues. CDR1 is SGHNT and CDR2 is YENEEA in the germline V gene. V was trimmed by 6 bases and J by 1 base, leaving 15 bases between them. CDR3 DNA sequence: TGTGCCAGCAGTTCAGGGGTTACGGGGAACACTGAAGCTTTCTTT. The encoded protein is CASSSGVTGNTEAFF.

This clone was recorded once. The chain carries TRBV2 and TRBJ2-5, with TRBD1 identical over 8 bases. The CDR3 spans 18 residues. V lost 8 bases, J lost 5 bases, and 22 bases stayed unmatched. Germline CDR1 is SNHLY and CDR2 is FYNNEI. The chain's CDR3 is CASRKVGQGARSRETQYF. In DNA, the CDR3 is TGTGCCAGCCGCAAAGTCGGGCAGGGGGCGAGGTCTAGGGAGACCCAGTACTTC.

Only one count was recorded for this clone. The genes are TRBV5-4 and TRBJ1-2; D is unclear. Trimming stripped 0 bases from V and 1 base from J, with 4 bases between. This CDR3 contains 13 residues. CDR1 SGHNT and CDR2 YYREEE come from the germline V gene (reference sequence). The CDR3 region is CASSLGSNYGYTF. As DNA, the CDR3 is TGTGCCAGCAGCTTGGGGAGTAACTATGGCTACACCTTC.

The chain links TRBV19 to TRBJ1-2; 9 bases are shared with TRBD1. Per germline, CDR1 LNHDA and CDR2 SQIVND (reference sequence). The V and J ends lost 5 bases and 4 bases, in that order; junction bases with no gene match: 17. The CDR3 sequence is 18 residues long. DNA of the CDR3: TGTGCCAGTAGTCAACCGGGACAGGGAAGGATATCGGTCTATGGCTACACCTTC. This translates into CASSQPGQGRISVYGYTF.

The chain has TRBV18 and TRBJ1-5, with TRBD1 as a possible D gene (5 bases). Trimming took off 1 base at V and 2 bases at J, with 12 bases between the two ends. The CDR3 consists of 16 residues. Germline-derived CDR1 and CDR2 are KGHSH and LQKENI. Here the CDR3 DNA reads TGTGCCAGCTCACCACTTCCAGGGTCGGGCAATCAGCCCCAGCATTTT. Encoded protein: CASSPLPGSGNQPQHF.

The V call is TRBV5-1, the J call TRBJ2-3; no firm D call. There are 14 residues in the CDR3. Germline V gene lookup returns CDR1 SGHRS and CDR2 YFSETQ. V dropped 4 bases and J dropped 3 bases, with 12 bases sitting between them. CDR3 sequence reads: CASSLGSATDTQYF. DNA of the CDR3: TGCGCCAGCAGCCTCGGGTCCGCAACAGATACGCAGTATTTT.

This clone was recorded many times. The chain carries TRBV5-1 and TRBJ2-1, with 7 bases aligning to TRBD2. The CDR3 consists of 15 residues. Germline V CDR1 and CDR2: SGHRS, YFSETQ. V trimming: 4 bases; J trimming: 7 bases; junction bases outside the gene matches: 11. The CDR3 reads CASSKREATMNEQFF. Here the CDR3 DNA reads TGCGCCAGCAGCAAACGGGAGGCCACTATGAATGAGCAGTTCTTC.

The gene calls are TRBV28 and TRBJ2-7; weak D call: TRBD1 (6 bases). The germline CDR1 and CDR2 sequences are MDHEN and SYDVKM. The CDR3 length is 13 residues. Trimming shortened V by 6 bases and J by 7 bases, and 16 bases separated the two germline ends. The chain's CDR3 is CASSLDSLGEQYF. The CDR3 DNA sequence: TGTGCCAGCAGCTTGGACAGCCTGGGGGAGCAGTACTTC.

The V gene is TRBV27, the J gene TRBJ1-1, with D maybe TRBD1 (5 bases). V was cut by 8 bases and J by 1 base, with 14 bases left in between. The germline gives CDR1 MNHEY, CDR2 SMNVEV (reference sequence). This CDR3 spans 14 amino acids. The chain's CDR3 is CASGGGAANTEAFF. The CDR3 DNA sequence: TGTGCCAGCGGGGGAGGGGCAGCGAACACTGAAGCTTTCTTT.